This T cell receptor (beta chain) derives from a study of blood T cell repertoires in COVID-19. Across the study: Italy, Spain and the United States were the sources of the convalescent and acute COVID-19 samples. The cDNA or gDNA used as material had been derived from T cells, B-cell-depleted T cells, or PBMCs.

Methods used by the authors: It was from reference gene primer amplification that nucleated cell counts were estimated. Here immunoSEQ multiplex PCR was the method, and the copy in TCRdb shows in-frame clones only, minus some. The DNA gave D and trimming, while V, J and clone size come from that table. In the table there are around 83,000 clones, roughly 90% of which are singletons. The TCR originated in a man aged 70 or older with active or convalescent COVID-19. Material for sequencing was peripheral blood.

The CDR3 loop is CASSLGLAGTGELFF. In nucleotides, the CDR3 is TGTGCCAGCAGCCTCGGACTAGCGGGGACCGGGGAGCTGTTTTTT. The V gene is TRBV3-1 (or the pseudogene TRBV3-2), the J gene TRBJ2-2; TRBD2 matches at 12 bases. V shed 4 bases and J 5 bases; nucleotides not matched to a gene: 2. The CDR3 has 15 residues. Germline V gene sequence: CDR1 LGHDT, CDR2 YNNKEL (reference sequence).